Listed below are T cell receptor beta chains from one sample, sequenced in a study of cytomegalovirus exposure and HLA in healthy donors. The data were produced by immunoSEQ multiplex PCR, yet TCRdb's version contains in-frame clones alone and is incomplete. The sample has 150,000 to 200,000 clones; 81% are singletons. The sample was PBMCs. Every receptor here comes from a woman aged 25 to 45 in good health and CMV-seronegative. Both conserved end residues are part of each CDR3. A D gene is named only where the DNA matches it firmly. Clone size appears in some rows only: once, few, many, or a class for an expanded clone.

abundance	j_gene	d_gene	v_gene	CDR3nt	CDR3aa
once	TRBJ1-2	TRBD1	TRBV5-1	TGCGCCAGCAGCTTGGACGGGCAGGGGGATGGCTACACCTTC	CASSLDGQGDGYTF
few	TRBJ2-3	TRBD1	TRBV10-1	TGCGCCAGCAGCGGACAGGCCCAGCTACTCACAGATACGCAGTATTTT	CASSGQAQLLTDTQYF
.	TRBJ1-1	TRBD1	TRBV28	TGTGCCAGCAGTGGACAGGGGTTCTCTGAAGCTTTCTTT	CASSGQGFSEAFF
.	TRBJ1-2	TRBD1	TRBV6-5	TGTGCCAGCAGCGCAGGGGGAGGCTACACCTTC	CASSAGGGYTF
.	TRBJ2-2	.	TRBV5-1	TGCGCCAGCAGCTTATCCAGGAACACCGGGGAGCTGTTTTTT	CASSLSRNTGELFF
.	TRBJ2-5	.	TRBV11-2	TGTGCCAGCAGCTTAGGAGTCGGCCCGGAGGCCCAGTACTTC	CASSLGVGPEAQYF
.	TRBJ1-5	.	TRBV7-2	TGTGCCAGCAGCCGACCGAGGGCACCCACCAATCAGCCCCAGCATTTT	CASSRPRAPTNQPQHF
.	TRBJ2-7	.	TRBV4-2	TGTGCCAGCAGCCAAGACCCGGGAGTCCACGAGCAGTACTTC	CASSQDPGVHEQYF
.	TRBJ2-2	.	TRBV7-9	TGTGCCAGCAGCTCCGGACTGGGCGGGGAGCTGTTTTTT	CASSSGLGGELFF
.	TRBJ2-7	TRBD1	TRBV2	TGTGCCAGCAGTGGGGGACAGGCGAACTCCTACGAGCAGTACTTC	CASSGGQANSYEQYF
few	TRBJ1-3	.	TRBV28	TGTGCCAGCAGCCCCCCCCTAGCCTTCTCTGGAAACACCATATATTTT	CASSPPLAFSGNTIYF
.	TRBJ2-3	TRBD2	TRBV27	TGTGCCAGCAGTTCCAGCGGGGGTGCTACTAGCACAGATACGCAGTATTTT	CASSSSGGATSTDTQYF
.	TRBJ2-6	.	TRBV1	TGCACCAGCAGATCAACCCAGATTAGCGGCTCTGGGGCCAACGGCCTGACTTTC	CTSRSTQISGSGANGLTF
.	TRBJ2-1	.	TRBV6-5	TGTGCCAGCACCCACCGGGCAGGGAGGAGGAATGAGCAGTTCTTC	CASTHRAGRRNEQFF
.	TRBJ2-5	.	TRBV2	TGTGCCAGCAGTGGGAGGCGGAAAGAGACCCAGTACTTC	CASSGRRKETQYF
.	TRBJ2-7	TRBD1	TRBV5-6	TGTGCCAGCAGCCCTGACACAGGGGGCCTCGCCTACGAGCAGTACTTC	CASSPDTGGLAYEQYF
few	TRBJ2-5	.	TRBV6-5	TGTGCCAGCAGCCCTACTGGCAGCAGGCAGGAGACCCAGTACTTC	CASSPTGSRQETQYF
once	TRBJ1-5	TRBD1	TRBV28	TGTGCCAGCAGTCCCGGGACAGGGGGTCAGCCCCAGCATTTT	CASSPGTGGQPQHF
.	TRBJ2-3	.	TRBV6-1	TGTGCCAGCAGTGATGTATCAGGGGATAGCACAGATACGCAGTATTTT	CASSDVSGDSTDTQYF
.	TRBJ1-5	.	TRBV5-5	TGTGCCAGCAGCTTGGGAGGGGGGGACAATCAGCCCCAGCATTTT	CASSLGGGDNQPQHF
few	TRBJ2-1	TRBD2	TRBV4-1	TGCGCCAGCAGCCAACTAGCGGGGGGGGGTAATGAGCAGTTCTTC	CASSQLAGGGNEQFF
.	TRBJ1-1	.	TRBV7-8	TGTGCCAGCAACAGAGCAGGGAACACTGAAGCTTTCTTT	CASNRAGNTEAFF
.	TRBJ1-1	.	TRBV10-2	TGCGCCAGCAGTCTGCTTGGGGCTTCGAACACTGAAGCTTTCTTT	CASSLLGASNTEAFF
once	TRBJ2-5	TRBD2	TRBV28	TGTGCCAGCACCAACGAGGGACTAGAAGAGACCCAGTACTTC	CASTNEGLEETQYF
once	TRBJ1-1	.	TRBV7-9	TGTGCCAGCAGCTTAGACATGAACACTGAAGCTTTCTTT	CASSLDMNTEAFF
.	TRBJ2-3	.	TRBV30	TGTGCCTGGAACCCTCTTGGGGGGGCGGACACAGATACGCAGTATTTT	CAWNPLGGADTDTQYF
.	TRBJ1-2	TRBD1	TRBV19	TGTGCCAGTAGTGCCGGATTGGACAGGGTGGGCTACACCTTC	CASSAGLDRVGYTF
.	TRBJ2-2	.	TRBV19	TGTGCCAGTAATAGTGACGGGGGAGATAACACCGGGGAGCTGTTTTTT	CASNSDGGDNTGELFF
.	TRBJ2-2	.	TRBV7-9	TGTGCCAGCAGCGTAGAGCTCGACACCGGGGAGCTGTTTTTT	CASSVELDTGELFF
.	TRBJ2-1	TRBD2	TRBV18	TGTGCCAGCTCACTTAACCCTAGCGGGGGGTCCCACAATGAGCAGTTCTTC	CASSLNPSGGSHNEQFF
once	TRBJ2-3	.	TRBV5-1	TGCGCCAGCAGCCCCTTTTCGGGGGGCCCGACGTCCGATACGCAGTATTTT	CASSPFSGGPTSDTQYF
.	TRBJ2-5	.	TRBV7-6	TGTGCCAGCAGCTTTAATTCGGGAGCGGAAAAAGAGACCCAGTACTTC	CASSFNSGAEKETQYF
.	TRBJ2-7	.	TRBV28	TGTGCCAGCAGAACCCAGGGCTACTCCTACGAGCAGTACTTC	CASRTQGYSYEQYF
.	TRBJ2-7	.	TRBV10-3	TGTGCCATCAGCGACAGGAACGCCGGCTCCTACGAGCAGTACTTC	CAISDRNAGSYEQYF
.	TRBJ2-2	.	TRBV9	TGTGCCAGCAGCGTAGAGGCTAGCTCCCCCGGGGAGCTGTTTTTT	CASSVEASSPGELFF
.	TRBJ2-7	TRBD1	TRBV28	TGTGCCAGCAGTTCCGGGACAGGGGGCCGGGAGCAGTACTTC	CASSSGTGGREQYF
.	TRBJ1-1	.	TRBV28	TGTGCCAGCAGTTCTGGGGGGGCGGGGGCTGAAGCTTTCTTT	CASSSGGAGAEAFF
.	TRBJ2-3	.	TRBV6-4	TGTGCCAGCAGTAGACAGGGCACAGATACGCAGTATTTT	CASSRQGTDTQYF
.	TRBJ1-2	TRBD1	TRBV11-2	TGTGCCAGCAGCTTTTCCGGGACAGGCAACTATGGCTACACCTTC	CASSFSGTGNYGYTF
.	TRBJ2-1	.	TRBV5-6	TGTGCCAGCAGCCGAGGAGGGTCCTACAATGAGCAGTTCTTC	CASSRGGSYNEQFF
.	TRBJ2-7	TRBD2	TRBV28	TGTGCCAGCAGTTTATTAGGAGGTGGCCCGGGAGGGCGCGAGCAGTACTTC	CASSLLGGGPGGREQYF
.	TRBJ2-7	.	TRBV7-2	TGTGCCAGCAGCTTAGCGGGAGCTAGTGTCTACGAGCAGTACTTC	CASSLAGASVYEQYF
.	TRBJ1-2	.	TRBV7-9	TGTTCCAGCAGCTTGGACACCAGCAGCTTC	CSSSLDTSSF
.	TRBJ2-7	.	TRBV11-2	TGTGCCAGCAGCTTAGCCCAAGGTCGGGGGAGAGGGACCTACGAGCAGTACTTC	CASSLAQGRGRGTYEQYF
.	TRBJ1-1	.	TRBV9	TGTGCCAGCGGCAGGGGCGGCACTGAAGCTTTCTTT	CASGRGGTEAFF
once	TRBJ2-1	.	TRBV9	TGTGCCAGCAGCGTAGAAACTCGACGGGACAATGAGCAGTTCTTC	CASSVETRRDNEQFF
.	TRBJ2-7	.	TRBV27	TGTGCCAGCAGTTTAAAGTCGGCAGGGTCCTACGAGCAGTACTTC	CASSLKSAGSYEQYF
.	TRBJ2-3	TRBD2	TRBV5-4	TGTGCCAGCAGCTTGAAGCGGGGGGACTCTAGCACAGATACGCAGTATTTT	CASSLKRGDSSTDTQYF
.	TRBJ2-3	TRBD2	TRBV4-1	TGCGCCAGCAGCCAATCGGTGTCCCGGGGGGGGATCGCAGATACGCAGTATTTT	CASSQSVSRGGIADTQYF
.	TRBJ1-2	TRBD1	TRBV14	TGTGCCAGCAGCCAATTCGGGACAGCGGATTATGGCTACACCTTC	CASSQFGTADYGYTF